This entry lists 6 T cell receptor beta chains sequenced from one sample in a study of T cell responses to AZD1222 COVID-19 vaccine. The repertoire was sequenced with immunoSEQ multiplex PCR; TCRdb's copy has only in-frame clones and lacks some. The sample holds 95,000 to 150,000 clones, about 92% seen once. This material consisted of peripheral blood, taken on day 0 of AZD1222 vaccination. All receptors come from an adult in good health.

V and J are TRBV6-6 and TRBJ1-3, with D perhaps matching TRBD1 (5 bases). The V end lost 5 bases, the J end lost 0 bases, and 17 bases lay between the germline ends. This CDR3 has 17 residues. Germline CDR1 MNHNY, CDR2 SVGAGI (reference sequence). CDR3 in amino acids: CASSRRDQQSSGNTIYF. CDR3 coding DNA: TGTGCCAGCAGTCGACGGGACCAGCAGAGCTCTGGAAACACCATATATTTT.

The DNA for the CDR3 is TGTGCCAGCAGTTTTCAGGGTGGGCCTCTTGGCTACACCTTC. Its protein is CASSFQGGPLGYTF. The chain joins TRBV28 to TRBJ1-2; D perhaps matches TRBD1 (5 bases). The CDR3 has 14 amino acids. Trimming took off 3 bases at V and 7 bases at J, with 15 bases between the two ends. Germline CDR1 reads MDHEN; CDR2 reads SYDVKM.

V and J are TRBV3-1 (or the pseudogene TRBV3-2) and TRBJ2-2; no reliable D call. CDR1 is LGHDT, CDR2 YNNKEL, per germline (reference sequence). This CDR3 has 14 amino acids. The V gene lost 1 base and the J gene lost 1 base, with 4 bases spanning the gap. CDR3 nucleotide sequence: TGTGCCAGCAGCCAAGTACAGAACACCGGGGAGCTGTTTTTT. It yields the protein CASSQVQNTGELFF.

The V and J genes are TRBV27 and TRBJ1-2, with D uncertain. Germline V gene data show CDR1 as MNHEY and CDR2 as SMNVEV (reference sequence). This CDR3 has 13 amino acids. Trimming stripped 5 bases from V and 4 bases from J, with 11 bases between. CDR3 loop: CASSLGGLYGYTF. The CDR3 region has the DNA TGTGCCAGCAGTCTCGGCGGCCTCTATGGCTACACCTTC.

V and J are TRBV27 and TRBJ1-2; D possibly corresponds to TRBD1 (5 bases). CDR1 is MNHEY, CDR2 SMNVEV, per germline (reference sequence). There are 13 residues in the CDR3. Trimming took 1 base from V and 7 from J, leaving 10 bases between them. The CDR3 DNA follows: TGTGCCAGCAGTTTATGGGGAAGGGGTGGCTACACCTTC. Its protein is CASSLWGRGGYTF.

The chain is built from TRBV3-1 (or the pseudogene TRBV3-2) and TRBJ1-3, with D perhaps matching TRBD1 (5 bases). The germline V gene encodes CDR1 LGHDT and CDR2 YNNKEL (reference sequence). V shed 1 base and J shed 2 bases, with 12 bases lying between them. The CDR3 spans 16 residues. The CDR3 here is CASSQGVVGAGNTIYF. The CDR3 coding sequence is TGTGCCAGCAGCCAAGGCGTGGTAGGGGCTGGAAACACCATATATTTT.